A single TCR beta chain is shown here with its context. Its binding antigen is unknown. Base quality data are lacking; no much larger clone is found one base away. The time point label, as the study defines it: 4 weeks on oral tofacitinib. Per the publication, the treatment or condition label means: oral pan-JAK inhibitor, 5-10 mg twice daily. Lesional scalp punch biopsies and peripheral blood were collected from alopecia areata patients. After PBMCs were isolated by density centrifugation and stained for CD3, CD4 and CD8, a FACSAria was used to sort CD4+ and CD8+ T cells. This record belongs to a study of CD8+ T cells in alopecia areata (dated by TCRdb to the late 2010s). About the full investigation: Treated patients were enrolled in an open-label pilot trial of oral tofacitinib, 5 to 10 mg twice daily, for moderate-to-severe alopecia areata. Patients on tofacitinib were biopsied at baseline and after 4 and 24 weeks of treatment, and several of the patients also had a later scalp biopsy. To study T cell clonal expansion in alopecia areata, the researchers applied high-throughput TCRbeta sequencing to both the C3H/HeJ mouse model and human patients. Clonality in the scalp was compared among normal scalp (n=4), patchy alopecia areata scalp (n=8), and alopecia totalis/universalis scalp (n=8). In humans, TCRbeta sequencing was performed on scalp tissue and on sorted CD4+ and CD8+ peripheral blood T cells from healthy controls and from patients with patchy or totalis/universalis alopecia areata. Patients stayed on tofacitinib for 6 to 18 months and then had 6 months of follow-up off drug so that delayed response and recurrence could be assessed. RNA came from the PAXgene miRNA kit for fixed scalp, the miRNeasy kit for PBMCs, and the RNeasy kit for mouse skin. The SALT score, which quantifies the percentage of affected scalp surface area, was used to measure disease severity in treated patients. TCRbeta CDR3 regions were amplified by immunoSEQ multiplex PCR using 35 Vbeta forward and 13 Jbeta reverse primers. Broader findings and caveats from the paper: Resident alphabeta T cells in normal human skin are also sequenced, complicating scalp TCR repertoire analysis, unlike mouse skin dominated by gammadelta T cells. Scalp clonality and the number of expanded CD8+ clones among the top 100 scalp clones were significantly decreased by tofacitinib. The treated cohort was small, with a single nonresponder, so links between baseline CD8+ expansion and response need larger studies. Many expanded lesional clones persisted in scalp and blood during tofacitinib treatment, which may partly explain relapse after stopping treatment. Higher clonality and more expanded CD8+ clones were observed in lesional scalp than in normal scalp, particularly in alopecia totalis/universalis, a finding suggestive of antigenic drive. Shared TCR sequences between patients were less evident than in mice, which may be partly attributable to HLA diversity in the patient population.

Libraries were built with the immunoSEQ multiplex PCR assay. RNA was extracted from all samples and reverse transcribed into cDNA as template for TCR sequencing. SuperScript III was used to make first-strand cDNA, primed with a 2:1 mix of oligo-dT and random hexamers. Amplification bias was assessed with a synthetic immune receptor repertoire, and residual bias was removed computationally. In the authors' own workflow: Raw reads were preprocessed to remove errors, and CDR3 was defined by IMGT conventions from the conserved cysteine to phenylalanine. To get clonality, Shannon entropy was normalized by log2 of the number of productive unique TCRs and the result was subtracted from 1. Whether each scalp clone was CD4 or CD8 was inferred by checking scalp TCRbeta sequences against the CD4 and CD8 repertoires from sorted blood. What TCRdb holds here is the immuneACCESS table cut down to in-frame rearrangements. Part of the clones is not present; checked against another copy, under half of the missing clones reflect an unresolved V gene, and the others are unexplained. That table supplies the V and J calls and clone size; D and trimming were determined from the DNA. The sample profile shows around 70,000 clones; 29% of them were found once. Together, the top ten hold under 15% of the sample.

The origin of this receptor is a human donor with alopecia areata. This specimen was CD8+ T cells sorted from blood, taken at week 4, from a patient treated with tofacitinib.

In nucleotide form, the sequence is TGCAGCGTTGAAGGATTAGCGGGAGTTGAGGAGACCCAGTACTTC. It specifies CSVEGLAGVEETQYF. The rearranged segments are TRBV29-1 and TRBJ2-5; 9 central nucleotides agree with TRBD2. Unmatched junction bases come to 8, with V trimmed by 1 base and J by 5 bases. The CDR3 measures 15 amino acids from cysteine to phenylalanine. Only the CDR3 DNA is retained, 45 bases long and in frame from the first base. From the germline V gene, CDR1 is SQVTM and CDR2 is ANQGSEA.